Listed here are 4 T cell receptor beta chains from one sample, sequenced in a study of CD4 T cells in relation to SARS-CoV-2 and coronaviruses. Sequenced by immunoSEQ multiplex PCR; TCRdb stores in-frame clones only, minus some. This sample has some 45,000 clones, with roughly 80% found just once. No antigen is known for these receptors. Sample: naive CD4+ T cells from PBMCs, cultured in vitro. Subset meaning: naive CD4+ T cells isolated by negative enrichment. Receptors were obtained from an adult with COVID-19.

This clone was counted once. Its ends do not fully match the called genes, so a read error is possible. The chain couples TRBV7-9 to TRBJ2-5; 7 positions agree with TRBD2. Germline V lookup: CDR1 SEHNR, CDR2 FQNEAQ (reference sequence). The CDR3 is made up of 14 amino acids. CDR3 sequence: CASTQGGVQETQYF. DNA for the CDR3: TGTGCCAGCACCCAGGGAGGGGTACAAGAAACCCAGTACTTC.

The V call is TRBV19, the J call TRBJ2-1; TRBD2 matches 8 bases. V lost 8 bases, J lost 6 bases, and 12 bases stayed unmatched. Germline lookup yields CDR1 LNHDA and CDR2 SQIVND (reference sequence). This CDR3 has 15 amino acids. In nucleotides, the CDR3 is TGTGCCAGTCAGGGACCCCGGCGGGAGGTCAATGAGCAGTTCTTC. Amino acid sequence: CASQGPRREVNEQFF.

The gene calls are TRBV28 and TRBJ1-5; maybe TRBD1 (6 bases). This CDR3 spans 16 amino acids. V lost 10 bases to trimming and J lost 7 bases, with 26 bases between them. Germline loops: CDR1 MDHEN, CDR2 SYDVKM. The CDR3 protein is CATLLGGAHPGQPQHF. The CDR3 DNA is TGTGCCACCTTACTGGGGGGGGCTCACCCTGGACAGCCCCAGCATTTT.

The gene calls are TRBV28 and TRBJ1-5; D gene ambiguous. The length of the CDR3 is 12 residues. V shed 3 bases and J shed 4 bases, with 4 bases lying between them. CDR1 is MDHEN, CDR2 SYDVKM, per germline. The CDR3 DNA follows: TGTGCCAGCAGTTTGGGGAATCAGCCCCAGCATTTT. This encodes CASSLGNQPQHF.